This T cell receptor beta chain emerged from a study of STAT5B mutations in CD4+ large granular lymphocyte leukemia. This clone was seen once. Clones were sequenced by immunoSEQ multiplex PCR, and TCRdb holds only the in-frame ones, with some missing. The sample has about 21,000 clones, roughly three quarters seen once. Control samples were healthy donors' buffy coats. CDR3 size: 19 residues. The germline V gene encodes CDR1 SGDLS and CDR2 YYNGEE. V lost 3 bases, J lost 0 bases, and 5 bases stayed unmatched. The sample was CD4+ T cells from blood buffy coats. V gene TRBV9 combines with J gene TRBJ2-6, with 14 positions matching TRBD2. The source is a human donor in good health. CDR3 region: CASSGTSGGTSSGANVLTF. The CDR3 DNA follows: TGTGCCAGCAGCGGGACTAGCGGGGGGACGAGCTCTGGGGCCAACGTCCTGACTTTC.